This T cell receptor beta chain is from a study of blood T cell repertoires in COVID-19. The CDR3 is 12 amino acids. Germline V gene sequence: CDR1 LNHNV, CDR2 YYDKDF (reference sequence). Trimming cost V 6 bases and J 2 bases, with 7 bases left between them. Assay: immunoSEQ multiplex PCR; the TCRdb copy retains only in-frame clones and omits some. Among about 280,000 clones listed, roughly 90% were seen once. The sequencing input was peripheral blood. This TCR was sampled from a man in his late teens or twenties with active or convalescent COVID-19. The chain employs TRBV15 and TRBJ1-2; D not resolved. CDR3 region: CATSGSNYGYTF. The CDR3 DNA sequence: TGTGCCACCAGTGGGAGCAACTATGGCTACACCTTC.